Sequencing of this T cell receptor beta chain was carried out in a study of blood T cell repertoires in COVID-19. Study-wide background: Italy, Spain and the United States were the sources of the convalescent and acute COVID-19 samples. PBMCs, B-cell-depleted T cells, or T cells provided the cDNA or gDNA that made up the material.

The CDR3 is made up of 14 amino acids. Germline lookup yields CDR1 SGDLS and CDR2 YYNGEE. V was clipped by 0 bases and J by 12 bases, with 15 bases between them. Assay: immunoSEQ multiplex PCR; the TCRdb copy retains only in-frame clones and omits some. The data contain approximately 400,000 clones, around 89% of them singletons. V is TRBV9 and J is TRBJ1-4, with unresolved D. The clonotype originates from a man aged 35 to 55 with acute or convalescent COVID-19. The specimen sequenced was peripheral blood. Here the CDR3 reads CASSVDEGLGELFF. The CDR3 DNA reads as TGTGCCAGCAGCGTAGATGAGGGCCTCGGGGAACTGTTTTTT.